The subject of this entry is one TCR beta chain. The antigen remains undetermined. The data were obtained in a study of T cell repertoires in cytomegalovirus infection. In TCRdb, the reads were re-called with MiXCR into one record per CDR3 protein. The top ten clones hold 15% to 20% of a sample with nearly 700,000 distinct CDR3 sequences, around 30% of them seen once. This CDR3 contains 14 residues. Germline-derived CDR1 and CDR2 are ENHRY and SYGVKD. The ends were cut back, 7 bases at V and 0 bases at J, with 10 bases in the middle. V is TRBV10-3 and J is TRBJ2-1; D is perhaps TRBD1 (6 bases). This TCR derives from a human donor in good health (CMV status not recorded). Some clones in this sample may be carry-over from other donors' samples. This specimen consisted of cultured PBMCs, obtained from culture after CMV antigen stimulation. This CDR3 is CAIKDRDSYNEQFF. The CDR3 DNA sequence: TGTGCCATCAAGGACAGAGACTCCTACAATGAGCAGTTCTTC.